This section outlines one T cell receptor beta chain sequence together with its context. The sample contains more than one DNA sequence encoding this CDR3. The data are from a study of blood T cell repertoires in COVID-19. Study-wide context: Sources were T cells, B-cell-depleted T cells, or PBMCs; the material itself was cDNA or gDNA.

Sequencing used immunoSEQ multiplex PCR; TCRdb keeps in-frame clones, though not all of them. Among hundreds of thousands of clones listed, about 87% were seen once. The CDR3 runs 14 residues. Germline CDR1 KGHDR, CDR2 SFDVKD. The J segment lost 7 bases and the V segment lost 4 bases, leaving 7 bases of the junction unmatched. The chain recombines TRBV24-1 with TRBJ1-2, with 8 bases lining up with TRBD1. Sequenced: peripheral blood. The receptor's source is a woman younger than 35 with acute or convalescent COVID-19. As DNA, the CDR3 is TGTGCCACCAGTGACCAGGACAGGGTAGTTGGCTACACCTTC. Translation: CATSDQDRVVGYTF.